Given below is one T cell receptor beta chain in context. This specimen belongs to a study of T cell changes during pregnancy in multiple sclerosis. Sequencing was performed with immunoSEQ multiplex PCR; in TCRdb, only in-frame clones are kept and a portion is missing. There are around 40,000 clones in the sample; about 91% occur only once, and approximately 0.81% lies in the top ten. The germline CDR1 and CDR2 sequences are LNHDA and SQIVND (reference sequence). Losses at the gene ends were 5 bases for V and 3 bases for J; bases not matched to a gene: 1. The CDR3 is made up of 13 amino acids. The starting material was CD4+ T cells from peripheral blood mononuclear cells, obtained in the third trimester of pregnancy. The chain links TRBV19 to TRBJ1-1; 9 bases align to TRBD1. This TCR was recovered from a female donor with multiple sclerosis, enrolled in a pregnancy study. This chain's CDR3 is CASSRDRDTEAFF. CDR3 DNA: TGTGCCAGTAGTCGGGACAGGGACACTGAAGCTTTCTTT.